The 24 T cell receptor beta chains in this list originate from one sample, sequenced in a study of CD8 T cells in Susac syndrome. With random hexamers, reverse transcription was performed on roughly 0.45 to 1 ug of RNA. TCRdb reanalysed the immunoSEQ multiplex PCR reads using MiXCR and keeps one entry per CDR3 protein. The table shows about 210,000 distinct CDR3 sequences, with roughly 96% occurring only once. The sequenced sample consisted of CD4+ T cells from PBMCs. The receptors were gathered from a human donor with multiple sclerosis.

The CDR3 DNA is TGTGCCAGCAGCCCCCCGCCAGCCAGTTATGGCTACACCTTC. Encoded protein: CASSPPPASYGYTF. The V gene is TRBV7-2, the J gene TRBJ1-2; D is unclear. CDR1 is SGHTA and CDR2 is FQGNSA in the germline V gene. The CDR3 consists of 14 residues. Trimming took 5 bases from V and 5 from J, leaving 15 bases between them. Variable domain in full (rest from reference TRBV7-2 and TRBJ1-2): GAGVSQSPSNKVTEKGKDVELRCDPISGHTALYWYRQSLGQGLEFLIYFQGNSAPDKSGLPSDRFSAERTGGSVSTLTIQRTQQEDSAVYLCASSPPPASYGYTFGSGTRLTVV.

The J gene is TRBJ2-1, the V gene TRBV20-1; a weak D match, TRBD1 (5 bases). The CDR3 spans 15 residues. The V end was cut by 1 base, the J end by 4 bases, with 14 bases between. Per the germline V gene, CDR1 is DFQATT and CDR2 is SNEGSKA (reference sequence). The CDR3 sequence: CSARVGQGWYNEQFF. CDR3 nucleotide sequence: TGCAGTGCTAGAGTAGGCCAGGGATGGTACAATGAGCAGTTCTTC.

This clonotype was found a few times. J is TRBJ1-2 and V is TRBV19; D gene uncertain. Trimming took off 7 bases at V and 2 bases at J, with 14 bases between the two ends. There are 14 residues in the CDR3. The germline V gene has CDR1 LNHDA and CDR2 SQIVND (reference sequence). The CDR3 here is CASTVAAENYGYTF. In nucleotides, the CDR3 is TGTGCCAGTACTGTGGCCGCGGAAAACTATGGCTACACCTTC.

The chain combines TRBV12-3 or TRBV12-4 with TRBJ1-5; maybe TRBD1 (6 bases). V dropped 7 bases and J dropped 11 bases, with 21 bases sitting between them. This CDR3 has 14 residues. CDR3 sequence (DNA): TGTGCCAGCACCCGGGACATCGGCGCAGGGGCCCAGCATTTT. The encoded protein is CASTRDIGAGAQHF.

This clonotype was counted only a few times. V gene TRBV28 combines with J gene TRBJ2-7, with D perhaps matching TRBD2 (5 bases). Between the trimmed V and J ends, which lost 9 bases and 2 bases, there was a span of 11 bases. CDR1 is MDHEN, CDR2 SYDVKM, per germline. The CDR3 has 12 residues. The CDR3 DNA sequence: TGTGCCAGTGAGGGTCTCGCCTACGAGCAGTACTTC. It is translated as CASEGLAYEQYF.

DNA of the CDR3: TGCGCCAGCAGCTCCGATCCGGGGGGCTACGAGCAGTACTTC. Translated, it gives CASSSDPGGYEQYF. The chain is built from TRBV5-1 and TRBJ2-7; TRBD2 agrees at 7 bases. This CDR3 has 14 amino acids. V gave up 3 bases and J gave up 3 bases; unmatched junction bases: 6. In germline, CDR1 is SGHRS, CDR2 YFSETQ.

This chain links TRBV18 with TRBJ2-5; D is uncertain. The V end was cut by 6 bases, the J end by 4 bases, with 12 bases between. The CDR3 loop spans 13 amino acids. Germline V gene sequence: CDR1 KGHSH, CDR2 LQKENI. The CDR3 protein is CASSLLVAETQYF. The CDR3 DNA sequence: TGTGCCAGCTCGCTGCTCGTGGCAGAGACCCAGTACTTC.

The gene calls are TRBV30 and TRBJ1-5, with a possible D match to TRBD1 (5 bases). The germline gives CDR1 GTSNPN, CDR2 SVGIG (reference sequence). Deletions cut 1 base from V and 3 bases from J, with 7 bases between. The CDR3 has 13 residues. CDR3 sequence: CAWSGGNNQPQHF. DNA of the CDR3: TGTGCCTGGAGTGGGGGGAACAATCAGCCCCAGCATTTT.

The chain employs TRBV4-2 and TRBJ2-3, with a weak D call TRBD2 (5 bases). Trimming took off 0 bases at V and 3 bases at J, with 13 bases between the two ends. The CDR3 is 16 amino acids. Germline V lookup: CDR1 LGHNA, CDR2 YNFKEQ. The chain's CDR3 is CASSQEWSGATDTQYF. DNA for the CDR3: TGTGCCAGCAGCCAAGAGTGGAGCGGAGCTACAGATACGCAGTATTTT.

This clonotype occurred a few times. The chain joins TRBV12-5 to TRBJ2-7; D may be TRBD2 (5 bases). The V gene's germline CDR1 is LGHNT and CDR2 FRNRAP. V was pared by 3 bases and J by 3 bases, with 6 bases between. The CDR3 sequence is 12 residues long. CDR3 nucleotides: TGTGCTAGTGGTTTAGGACTCTACGAGCAGTACTTC. This codes for CASGLGLYEQYF. Full variable domain (remainder filled in from reference TRBV12-5 and TRBJ2-7): DARVTQTPRHKVTEMGQEVTMRCQPILGHNTVFWYRQTMMQGLELLAYFRNRAPLDDSGMPKDRFSAEMPDATLATLKIQPSEPRDSAVYFCASGLGLYEQYFGPGTRLTVT.

This chain uses TRBV20-1 with TRBJ2-7; D may be TRBD2 (7 bases). CDR3 length: 13 residues. Per the germline V gene, CDR1 is DFQATT and CDR2 is SNEGSKA (reference sequence). Trimming cost V 4 bases and J 6 bases, with 16 bases left between them. This chain's CDR3 is CSATSSGGPEQYF. In nucleotides, the CDR3 is TGCAGTGCTACGTCGTCCGGGGGGCCCGAGCAGTACTTC.

The gene calls are TRBV6-5 and TRBJ2-3; a weak D match, TRBD1 (6 bases). There are 13 residues in the CDR3. Deletions cut 6 bases from V and 3 bases from J, with 10 bases between. Germline values: CDR1 MNHEY, CDR2 SVGAGI. CDR3 in amino acids: CASRGHLTDTQYF. For the CDR3, the DNA is TGTGCCAGCAGGGGACATTTGACAGATACGCAGTATTTT.

The chain joins TRBV11-2 to TRBJ2-5; D is perhaps TRBD2 (6 bases). Trimming cost V 3 bases and J 4 bases, with 12 bases left between them. CDR3 length: 14 residues. CDR1 is SGHAT and CDR2 is FQNNGV in the germline V gene. For the CDR3, the DNA is TGTGCCAGCAGCTTTTGGGGGGAGCGAGAGACCCAGTACTTC. Encoded protein: CASSFWGERETQYF. Using reference TRBV11-2 and TRBJ2-5 for the parts outside the CDR3, the full variable domain is EAGVAQSPRYKIIEKRQSVAFWCNPISGHATLYWYQQILGQGPKLLIQFQNNGVVDDSQLPKDRFSAERLKGVDSTLKIQPAKLEDSAVYLCASSFWGERETQYFGPGTRLLVL.

This rearrangement joins TRBV9 to TRBJ1-1; D is ambiguous. Per germline, CDR1 SGDLS and CDR2 YYNGEE. The V and J ends lost 4 bases and 3 bases respectively, with 13 bases between them. This CDR3 has 14 residues. Here the CDR3 reads CASSRIGLDTEAFF. The DNA for the CDR3 is TGTGCCAGCAGCCGTATAGGGTTGGACACTGAAGCTTTCTTT.

The genes are TRBV12-3 or TRBV12-4 and TRBJ1-2; no firm D call. The length of the CDR3 is 12 residues. V gave up 8 bases and J gave up 4 bases, with 11 bases separating them. The CDR3 coding sequence is TGTGCCAGCCGGAGGATTGTCTATGGCTACACCTTC. It codes for CASRRIVYGYTF.

The V and J genes are TRBV28 and TRBJ1-5; tentative D call: TRBD1 (6 bases). In germline, CDR1 is MDHEN, CDR2 SYDVKM. This CDR3 spans 16 amino acids. Trimming stripped 7 bases from V and 5 bases from J, with 21 bases between. CDR3: CASMLGGQGVDQPQHF. CDR3 sequence (DNA): TGTGCCAGCATGCTTGGGGGACAAGGAGTGGATCAGCCCCAGCATTTT. Supplemented by reference TRBV28 and TRBJ1-5, the full variable domain reads DVKVTQSSRYLVKRTGEKVFLECVQDMDHENMFWYRQDPGLGLRLIYFSYDVKMKEKGDIPEGYSVSREKKERFSLILESASTNQTSMYLCASMLGGQGVDQPQHFGDGTRLSIL.

V is TRBV20-1 and J is TRBJ2-3; 7 positions agree with TRBD2. Germline assignment: CDR1 DFQATT and CDR2 SNEGSKA (reference sequence). V lost 0 bases to trimming and J lost 4 bases; unmatched junction nucleotides: 10. The length of the CDR3 is 16 residues. The CDR3 reads CSARDNWRETSDTQYF. The CDR3 nucleotides read TGCAGTGCTAGAGATAATTGGCGGGAGACATCAGATACGCAGTATTTT.

This chain links TRBV20-1 with TRBJ1-2, with TRBD1 as a possible D gene (6 bases). Germline loops: CDR1 DFQATT, CDR2 SNEGSKA (reference sequence). The CDR3 is 14 amino acids. The V end lost 0 bases, the J end lost 5 bases, and 13 bases lay between the germline ends. The CDR3 here is CSARDTRGGYGYTF. Here the CDR3 DNA reads TGCAGTGCTAGAGATACAAGGGGGGGATATGGCTACACCTTC.

The rearrangement uses TRBV18 and TRBJ1-6; TRBD1 agrees at 7 bases. Trimming at V came to 6 bases and at J to 6 bases, leaving 11 bases not matched to a gene. Germline-derived CDR1 and CDR2 are KGHSH and LQKENI. This CDR3 has 16 residues. This CDR3 reads CASSPVAGQANSPLHF. Here the CDR3 DNA reads TGTGCCAGCTCCCCGGTCGCCGGACAGGCTAATTCACCCCTCCACTTT. Full variable domain (missing parts from reference TRBV18 and TRBJ1-6): NAGVMQNPRHLVRRRGQEARLRCSPMKGHSHVYWYRQLPEEGLKFMVYLQKENIIDESGMPKERFSAEFPKEGPSILRIQQVVRGDSAAYFCASSPVAGQANSPLHFGNGTRLTVT.

The genes are TRBV3-1 and TRBJ2-7; D uncertain. V lost 2 bases and J 0 bases, leaving 8 bases between the germline ends. This CDR3 spans 14 amino acids. Germline assignment: CDR1 LGHDT and CDR2 YNNKEL (reference sequence). In DNA form, the CDR3 reads TGTGCCAGCAGCCAAAGGCTAATCTCCTACGAGCAGTACTTC. Its translation is CASSQRLISYEQYF.

This CDR3 reads CASSFRRTGGDTGELFF. In nucleotides, the CDR3 is TGTGCCAGCAGTTTTCGGCGTACAGGGGGGGACACCGGGGAGCTGTTTTTT. The chain has TRBV12-3 or TRBV12-4 and TRBJ2-2; perhaps TRBD1 as D (8 bases). This CDR3 has 17 amino acids. The ends were cut back, 3 bases at V and 3 bases at J, with 17 bases in the middle.

The chain employs TRBV20-1 and TRBJ2-3, with 8 bases fitting TRBD2. The V gene end was trimmed by 4 bases and the J gene end by 2 bases; junction bases not matched to a gene: 5. This CDR3 has 14 amino acids. Germline CDR1 and CDR2: DFQATT and SNEGSKA (reference sequence). The CDR3 bases are TGCAGTGCTATGCGGGAGGCCACCACAGATACGCAGTATTTT. Protein sequence: CSAMREATTDTQYF.

The chain carries TRBV7-2 and TRBJ1-2, with TRBD1 matching over 9 bases. CDR3 length: 19 amino acids. Germline V CDR1 and CDR2: SGHTA, FQGNSA. Unmatched junction bases numbered 17, after V lost 5 bases and J lost 1 base. The DNA for the CDR3 is TGTGCCAGCAGCGGCAAACCATTGGGGGACAGGGCTAATAACTATGGCTACACCTTC. Its protein product is CASSGKPLGDRANNYGYTF.

This clonotype has only one observation. This sequence joins TRBV27 and TRBJ2-7, with a possible D match to TRBD2 (6 bases). The CDR3 contains 15 residues. V gave up 5 bases and J gave up 4 bases, with 18 bases separating them. Germline V gene sequence: CDR1 MNHEY, CDR2 SMNVEV (reference sequence). The CDR3 sequence is CASSPPGLPVYEQYF. Written as DNA, the CDR3 is TGTGCCAGCAGTCCTCCGGGACTTCCTGTATACGAGCAGTACTTC.